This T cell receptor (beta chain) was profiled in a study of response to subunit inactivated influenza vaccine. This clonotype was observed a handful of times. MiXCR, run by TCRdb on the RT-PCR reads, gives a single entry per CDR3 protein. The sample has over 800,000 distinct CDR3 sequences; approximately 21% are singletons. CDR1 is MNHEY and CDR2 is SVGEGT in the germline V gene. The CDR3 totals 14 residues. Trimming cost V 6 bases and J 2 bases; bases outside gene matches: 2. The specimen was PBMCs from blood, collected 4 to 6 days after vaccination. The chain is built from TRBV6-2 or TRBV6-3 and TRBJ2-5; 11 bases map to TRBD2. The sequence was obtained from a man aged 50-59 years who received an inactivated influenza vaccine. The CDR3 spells CASRRLAGQETQYF. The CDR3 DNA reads TGTGCCAGCAGAAGACTAGCGGGACAAGAGACCCAGTACTTC.